The source of this T cell receptor beta chain is a study of shared T cell receptors in the human thymus. The CDR3 loop spans 14 amino acids. V was pared by 3 bases and J by 9 bases, with 15 bases between. Germline lookup yields CDR1 MGHRA and CDR2 YSYEKL. This clone showed up just once. Measured with immunoSEQ multiplex PCR; TCRdb has only the in-frame clones, and not every one. The table lists hundreds of thousands of clones, roughly 90% of them singletons. These records were also assigned to another study, of human thymus T cells. From that second work: Healthy Finnish infants undergoing corrective surgery for congenital heart defects provided the donor material. Corrective cardiac surgery supplied the resected thymus tissue. Among thymic and blood repertoires, usage of V and J genes appeared biased. Thymic repertoires overlap heavily among unrelated individuals, related research has reported.

This TCR came from a boy younger than two with a congenital heart defect. The V and J genes are TRBV4-1 and TRBJ2-1; no definite D call. The sequenced sample consisted of thymocytes. The CDR3, as DNA: TGCGCCAGCAGCCAGAAGACTGGCCTCTCTGAGCAGTTCTTC. The encoded protein is CASSQKTGLSEQFF.